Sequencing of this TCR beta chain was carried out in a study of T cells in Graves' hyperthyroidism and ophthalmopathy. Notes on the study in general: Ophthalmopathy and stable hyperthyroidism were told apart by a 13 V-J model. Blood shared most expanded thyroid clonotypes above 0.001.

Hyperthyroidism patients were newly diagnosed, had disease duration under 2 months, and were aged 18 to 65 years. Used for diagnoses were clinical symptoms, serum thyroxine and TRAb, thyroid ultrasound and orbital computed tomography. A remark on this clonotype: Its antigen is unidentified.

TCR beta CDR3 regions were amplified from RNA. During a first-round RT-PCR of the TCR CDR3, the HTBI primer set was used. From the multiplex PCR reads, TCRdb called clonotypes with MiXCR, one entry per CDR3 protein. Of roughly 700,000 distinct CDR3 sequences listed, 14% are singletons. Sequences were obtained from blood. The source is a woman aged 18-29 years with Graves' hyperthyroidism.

The CDR3 spells CASSYGGTGDGYTF. DNA for the CDR3: TGTGCCAGCAGTTACGGCGGGACAGGAGACGGCTACACCTTC. The chain employs TRBV6-2 or TRBV6-3 and TRBJ1-2, with 8 nucleotides matching TRBD1. After removal of 2 bases from V and 8 bases from J, the junction contained 7 bases not matched to a gene. CDR1 and CDR2 from the germline V gene are MNHEY and SVGEGT. CDR3 length: 14 amino acids.